This TCR beta chain derives from a study of blood T cell repertoires in COVID-19. Measured with immunoSEQ multiplex PCR; TCRdb has only the in-frame clones, and not every one. This table holds 260,000 or so clones, about four fifths found once. The CDR3 totals 15 residues. Germline V gene sequence: CDR1 SGDLS, CDR2 YYNGEE. V shed 3 bases, J shed 5 bases, and the junction held 8 bases outside the gene matches. Sequencing was carried out using PBMCs or T cells enriched from blood (not recorded which). The source is a woman aged 40 to 50 who had been exposed to COVID-19. The chain employs TRBV9 and TRBJ2-5, with TRBD1 identical over 9 bases. This chain's CDR3 is CASSAWDRVDETQYF. The CDR3 region has the DNA TGTGCCAGCAGCGCCTGGGACAGGGTAGATGAGACCCAGTACTTC.